The 22 T cell receptor beta chains presented below share a single source sample, sequenced in a study of beta chain features in type 1 diabetes. Study outcomes and limitations: Moderate but significant shortening of TCRB CDR3s was recorded in all four CD4+ subsets from Type 1 diabetes patients.

Since all of the isolated RNA was reverse transcribed, expressed TCRB transcripts were what got sequenced. Measured with immunoSEQ multiplex PCR; TCRdb has only the in-frame clones, and not every one. The table records around 280,000 clones, approximately 15% of them present only once. What these receptors recognize is not known. Sequenced material: naive CD4+ T cells from blood. Receptors were obtained from a man in his late teens or twenties with type 1 diabetes.

The chain couples TRBV4-2 to TRBJ2-7, with 10 bases aligning to TRBD2. Germline-derived CDR1 and CDR2 are LGHNA and YNFKEQ. Losses at the gene ends were 4 bases for V and 6 bases for J; bases not matched to a gene: 9. The CDR3 totals 15 residues. The CDR3: CASSRALAGEGEQYF. The CDR3 DNA is TGTGCCAGCAGCCGCGCCCTAGCGGGAGAAGGCGAGCAGTACTTC.

J is TRBJ1-2 and V is TRBV5-4; TRBD1 agrees at 7 bases. In germline, CDR1 is SGHNT, CDR2 YYREEE (reference sequence). With V trimmed by 3 bases and J by 6 bases, 5 bases remained unmatched. This CDR3 contains 13 residues. CDR3 residues: CASSSDREDGYTF. CDR3 coding DNA: TGTGCCAGCAGCTCCGACAGGGAGGATGGCTACACCTTC.

This clone turned up a few times. The genes are TRBV29-1 and TRBJ2-5, with D unclear. This CDR3 has 11 residues. The V and J ends lost 4 bases and 5 bases respectively, with 8 bases between them. Germline assignment: CDR1 SQVTM and CDR2 ANQGSEA. In nucleotides, the CDR3 is TGCAGCGTTGCGGTAAAGGAGACCCAGTACTTC. Translation gives CSVAVKETQYF.

Ten or more counts support this clone. The gene calls are TRBV15 and TRBJ2-4, with D perhaps matching TRBD2 (7 bases). Looked up from germline, CDR1 is LNHNV and CDR2 is YYDKDF (reference sequence). CDR3 size: 15 residues. The V end was cut by 5 bases, the J end by 7 bases, with 18 bases between. The CDR3 coding sequence is TGTGCCACCAGCGTGGGGGGGGCTGGGAGCAACATTCAGTACTTC. Translating gives CATSVGGAGSNIQYF.

V gene TRBV2 combines with J gene TRBJ2-3; 7 positions match TRBD1. After removal of 5 bases from V and 0 bases from J, the junction contained 2 bases not matched to a gene. CDR1 SNHLY and CDR2 FYNNEI come from the germline V gene. There are 14 residues in the CDR3. CDR3 sequence reads: CASSQQGSTDTQYF. The CDR3 nucleotides read TGTGCCAGCAGTCAACAGGGGAGCACAGATACGCAGTATTTT. Full variable domain (remainder filled in from reference TRBV2 and TRBJ2-3): EPEVTQTPSHQVTQMGQEVILRCVPISNHLYFYWYRQILGQKVEFLVSFYNNEISEKSEIFDDQFSVERPDGSNFTLKIRSTKLEDSAMYFCASSQQGSTDTQYFGPGTRLTVL.

In this sample, this clone turned up a few times. The chain links TRBV27 to TRBJ1-2, with TRBD1 matching 7 bases. The V gene's germline CDR1 is MNHEY and CDR2 SMNVEV (reference sequence). V lost 6 bases to trimming and J lost 2 bases; unmatched junction nucleotides: 12. This CDR3 has 16 amino acids. The CDR3 protein is CASSADRDSNNYGYTF. The CDR3 DNA reads TGTGCCAGCAGCGCCGATCGGGACAGCAACAACTATGGCTACACCTTC.

The chain combines TRBV30 with TRBJ2-2; 8 nucleotides match TRBD1. Per germline, CDR1 GTSNPN and CDR2 SVGIG (reference sequence). This CDR3 is built from 15 residues. V trimming: 8 bases; J trimming: 2 bases; junction bases outside the gene matches: 10. The CDR3 region is CARTQTGANTGELFF. The CDR3 region has the DNA TGTGCCAGGACCCAGACAGGGGCCAACACCGGGGAGCTGTTTTTT.

The rearrangement links TRBV5-1 to TRBJ2-2; D is possibly TRBD2 (5 bases). Germline CDR1 is SGHRS and CDR2 is YFSETQ. There are 15 residues in the CDR3. The ends were cut back, 2 bases at V and 6 bases at J, with 14 bases in the middle. The DNA of the CDR3 is TGCGCCAGCAGCTTTTCGACTATCGCGGCCGGGGAGCTGTTTTTT. This translates into CASSFSTIAAGELFF.

The J gene is TRBJ2-3, the V gene TRBV7-9, with unresolved D. V lost 5 bases to trimming and J lost 5 bases, with 11 bases between them. Germline lookup yields CDR1 SEHNR and CDR2 FQNEAQ (reference sequence). This CDR3 contains 13 residues. CDR3 nucleotide sequence: TGTGCCAGCAGCCCCGTTTCCCGAGATACGCAGTATTTT. Protein: CASSPVSRDTQYF.

This clone turned up a few times. The gene calls are TRBV5-4 and TRBJ2-3; 14 bases line up with TRBD2. The V and J ends lost 1 base and 4 bases, in that order; junction bases with no gene match: 2. Germline V gene data show CDR1 as SGHNT and CDR2 as YYREEE (reference sequence). The CDR3 loop spans 16 amino acids. Here the CDR3 DNA reads TGTGCCAGCAGCTTGCCGGGACTAGCGGGAGCAGATACGCAGTATTTT. Translated: CASSLPGLAGADTQYF.

This clone has only one observation. The chain is built from TRBV5-6 and TRBJ2-3; 14 bases match TRBD2. The CDR3 is 16 residues long. From germline, CDR1 is SGHDT and CDR2 YYEEEE. The V segment lost 4 bases and the J segment 13 bases; nucleotides outside the gene matches: 14. Here the CDR3 reads CASSRARVGLAGGEYF. The CDR3 region has the DNA TGTGCCAGCAGCCGGGCTCGGGTCGGACTAGCGGGGGGAGAGTATTTT.

The chain employs TRBV7-2 and TRBJ1-6; TRBD1 matches at 8 bases. With 5 bases clipped from V and 8 bases from J, the junction kept 11 bases outside the gene matches. The CDR3 extends over 16 amino acids. In germline, CDR1 is SGHTA, CDR2 FQGNSA. The CDR3 sequence is CASSQDRAGWDSPLHF. CDR3 sequence (DNA): TGTGCCAGCAGCCAGGACAGGGCAGGGTGGGATTCACCCCTCCACTTT.

About this clone: The identical CDR3 is also encoded by other nucleotide sequences in the sample. This rearrangement joins TRBV9 to TRBJ1-1; no reliable D call. The CDR3 loop spans 13 amino acids. Trimming took off 0 bases at V and 1 base at J, with 4 bases between the two ends. The germline V gene encodes CDR1 SGDLS and CDR2 YYNGEE. This CDR3 reads CASSVARNTEAFF. The CDR3 DNA is TGTGCCAGCAGCGTAGCCAGGAACACTGAAGCTTTCTTT.

The chain carries TRBV7-9 and TRBJ2-1, with 13 bases aligning to TRBD2. CDR3 length: 15 amino acids. V shed 1 base and J 6 bases; nucleotides not matched to a gene: 0. Germline loops: CDR1 SEHNR, CDR2 FQNEAQ (reference sequence). CDR3 in amino acids: CASSLGLAGGNEQFF. The DNA of the CDR3 is TGTGCCAGCAGCTTAGGACTAGCGGGGGGCAATGAGCAGTTCTTC.

DNA for the CDR3: TGCGCCAGCAGCCAAGCGGCGGGGGGACCCATGGGGGAGCAGTACTTC. Its protein is CASSQAAGGPMGEQYF. This rearrangement joins TRBV4-1 to TRBJ2-7; 8 bases agree with TRBD2. The CDR3 loop spans 16 amino acids. V lost 1 base and J lost 7; bases outside the gene matches: 12. Germline V gives CDR1 MGHRA, CDR2 YSYEKL.

This clone was counted between two and nine times. The rearrangement joins TRBV5-1 to TRBJ2-5, with D maybe TRBD2 (6 bases). V dropped 1 base and J dropped 0 bases, with 10 bases sitting between them. The CDR3 covers 15 residues. CDR1 and CDR2 (germline): SGHRS, YFSETQ. Written as DNA, the CDR3 is TGCGCCAGCAGCTTGTACAGCGGGCACCAAGAGACCCAGTACTTC. Amino acid sequence: CASSLYSGHQETQYF.

The chain employs TRBV2 and TRBJ2-5, with 7 nucleotides matching TRBD1. The J call may not be correct, given that the DNA end is closer to TRBJ2-7. Germline-derived CDR1 and CDR2 are SNHLY and FYNNEI. The CDR3 length is 13 residues. CDR3: CASSAGQTYEQYF. Written as DNA, the CDR3 is TGTGCCAGCAGTGCGGGACAGACATACGAGCAGTACTTC.

This chain links TRBV5-6 with TRBJ2-7, with 13 nucleotides matching TRBD2. This CDR3 spans 17 amino acids. CDR1 and CDR2 (germline): SGHDT, YYEEEE. Trimming cost V 3 bases and J 6 bases; bases outside gene matches: 12. DNA of the CDR3: TGTGCCAGCAGCTCCCTTTGGACTAGCGGGAGTTTTCGCGAGCAGTACTTC. Amino acid sequence: CASSSLWTSGSFREQYF. Complete variable domain (other parts from reference TRBV5-6 and TRBJ2-7): DAGVTQSPTHLIKTRGQQVTLRCSPKSGHDTVSWYQQALGQGPQFIFQYYEEEERQRGNFPDRFSGHQFPNYSSELNVNALLLGDSALYLCASSSLWTSGSFREQYFGPGTRLTVT.

This clone came up a few times. The chain recombines TRBV5-5 with TRBJ2-7; possibly TRBD2 for D (6 bases). Germline CDR1 and CDR2: SGHKS and YYEKEE (reference sequence). This CDR3 spans 12 amino acids. The ends were cut back, 3 bases at V and 9 bases at J, with 13 bases in the middle. The CDR3 DNA sequence: TGTGCCAGCAGCTCTTCCTTTAGCGGGCAGTACTTC. It encodes CASSSSFSGQYF.

This clone was seen many times. The genes are TRBV4-2 and TRBJ1-1, with no clear D. The CDR3 is 11 amino acids. The V end lost 1 base, the J end lost 7 bases, and 4 bases lay between the germline ends. Germline CDR1 LGHNA, CDR2 YNFKEQ. CDR3 DNA: TGTGCCAGCAGCCAAGCTCTTGAAGCTTTCTTT. This translates into CASSQALEAFF.

This clone occurred a few times. The gene calls are TRBV9 and TRBJ2-5; 9 nucleotides align to TRBD2. In germline, CDR1 is SGDLS, CDR2 YYNGEE. CDR3 length: 15 residues. Trimming at V came to 0 bases and at J to 5 bases, leaving 5 bases not matched to a gene. CDR3 sequence reads: CASSVVSGGMETQYF. CDR3 DNA sequence: TGTGCCAGCAGCGTAGTGAGCGGGGGGATGGAGACCCAGTACTTC.

With regard to this clone: At the DNA level, this CDR3 is encoded by other sequences in the same sample as well. The chain couples TRBV18 to TRBJ2-1; TRBD2 might be the D (6 bases). Germline CDR1 reads KGHSH; CDR2 reads LQKENI. This CDR3 is 13 amino acids long. The V gene lost 3 bases and the J gene lost 6 bases, with 9 bases spanning the gap. The DNA for the CDR3 is TGTGCCAGCTCACCGGGGGGTGGCAATGAGCAGTTCTTC. This sequence encodes CASSPGGGNEQFF. The full variable domain, rest sourced from reference TRBV18 and TRBJ2-1, is NAGVMQNPRHLVRRRGQEARLRCSPMKGHSHVYWYRQLPEEGLKFMVYLQKENIIDESGMPKERFSAEFPKEGPSILRIQQVVRGDSAAYFCASSPGGGNEQFFGPGTRLTVL.